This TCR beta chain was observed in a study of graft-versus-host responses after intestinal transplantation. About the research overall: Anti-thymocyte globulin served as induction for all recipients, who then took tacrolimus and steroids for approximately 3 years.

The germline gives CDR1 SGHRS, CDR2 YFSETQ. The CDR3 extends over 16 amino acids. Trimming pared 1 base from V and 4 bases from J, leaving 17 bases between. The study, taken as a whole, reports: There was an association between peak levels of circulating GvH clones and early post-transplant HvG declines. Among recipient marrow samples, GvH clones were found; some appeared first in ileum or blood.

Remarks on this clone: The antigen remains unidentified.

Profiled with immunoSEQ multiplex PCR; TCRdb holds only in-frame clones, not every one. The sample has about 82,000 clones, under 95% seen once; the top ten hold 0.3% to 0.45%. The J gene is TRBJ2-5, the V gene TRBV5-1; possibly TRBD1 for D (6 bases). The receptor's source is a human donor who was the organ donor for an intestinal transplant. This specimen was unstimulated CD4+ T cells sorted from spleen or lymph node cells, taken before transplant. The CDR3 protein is CASSLSLGDTGETQYF. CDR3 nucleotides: TGCGCCAGCAGCTTGTCTCTGGGGGACACTGGAGAGACCCAGTACTTC.